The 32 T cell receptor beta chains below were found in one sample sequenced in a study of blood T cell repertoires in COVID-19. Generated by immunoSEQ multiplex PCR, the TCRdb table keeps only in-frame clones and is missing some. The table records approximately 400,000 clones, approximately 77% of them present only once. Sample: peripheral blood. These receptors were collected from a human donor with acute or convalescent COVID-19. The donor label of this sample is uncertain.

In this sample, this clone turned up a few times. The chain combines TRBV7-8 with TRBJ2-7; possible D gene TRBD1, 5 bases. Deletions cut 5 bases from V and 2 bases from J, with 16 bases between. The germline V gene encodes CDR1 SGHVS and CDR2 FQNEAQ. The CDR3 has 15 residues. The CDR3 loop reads CASSARMTATYEQYF. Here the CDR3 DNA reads TGTGCCAGCAGCGCCCGAATGACAGCCACCTACGAGCAGTACTTC.

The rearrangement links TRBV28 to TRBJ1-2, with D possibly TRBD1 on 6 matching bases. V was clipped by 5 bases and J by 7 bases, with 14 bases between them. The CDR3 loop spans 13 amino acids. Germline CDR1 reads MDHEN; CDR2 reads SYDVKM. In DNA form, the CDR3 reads TGTGCCAGCAGTCCCACAGGGTTCTCTGGCTACACCTTC. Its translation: CASSPTGFSGYTF.

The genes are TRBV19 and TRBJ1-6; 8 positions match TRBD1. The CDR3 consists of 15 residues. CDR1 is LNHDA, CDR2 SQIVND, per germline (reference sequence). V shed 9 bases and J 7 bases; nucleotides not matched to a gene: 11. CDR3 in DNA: TGTGCCAGCCCCAGGGGGCGGAGAGTGAATTCACCCCTCCACTTT. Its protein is CASPRGRRVNSPLHF.

The chain's CDR3 is CASSLAGQGIFYEQYF. The CDR3, as DNA: TGTGCCAGCAGCTTGGCCGGACAGGGGATTTTCTACGAGCAGTACTTC. The chain employs TRBV5-5 and TRBJ2-7; 9 bases match TRBD1. The CDR3 is 16 amino acids. Germline V lookup: CDR1 SGHKS, CDR2 YYEKEE (reference sequence). V lost 0 bases to trimming and J lost 3 bases; unmatched junction nucleotides: 7.

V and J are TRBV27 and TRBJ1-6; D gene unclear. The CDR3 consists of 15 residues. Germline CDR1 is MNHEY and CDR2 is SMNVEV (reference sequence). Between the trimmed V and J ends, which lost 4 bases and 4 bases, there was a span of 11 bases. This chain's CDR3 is CASSSWTLYNSPLHF. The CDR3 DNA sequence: TGTGCCAGCAGTTCATGGACTCTTTATAATTCACCCCTCCACTTT.

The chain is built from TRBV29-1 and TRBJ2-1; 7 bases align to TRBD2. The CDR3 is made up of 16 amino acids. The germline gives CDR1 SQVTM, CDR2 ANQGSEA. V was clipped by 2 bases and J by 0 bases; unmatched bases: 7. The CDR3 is CSVEPGGGSSYNEQFF. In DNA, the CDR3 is TGCAGCGTTGAACCGGGCGGCGGGAGCTCCTACAATGAGCAGTTCTTC.

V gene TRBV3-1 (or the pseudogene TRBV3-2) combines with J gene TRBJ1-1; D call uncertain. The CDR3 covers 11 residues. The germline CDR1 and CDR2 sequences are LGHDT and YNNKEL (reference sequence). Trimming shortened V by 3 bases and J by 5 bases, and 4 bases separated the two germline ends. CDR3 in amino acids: CASSQRTEAFF. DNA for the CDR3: TGTGCCAGCAGCCAGAGAACTGAAGCTTTCTTT.

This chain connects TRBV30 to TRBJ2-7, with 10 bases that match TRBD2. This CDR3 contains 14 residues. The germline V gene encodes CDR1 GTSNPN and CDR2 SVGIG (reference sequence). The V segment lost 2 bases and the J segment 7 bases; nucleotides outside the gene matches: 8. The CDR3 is CAWSRLAGVSEQYF. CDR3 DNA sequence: TGTGCCTGGAGTCGGCTAGCGGGAGTATCTGAGCAGTACTTC.

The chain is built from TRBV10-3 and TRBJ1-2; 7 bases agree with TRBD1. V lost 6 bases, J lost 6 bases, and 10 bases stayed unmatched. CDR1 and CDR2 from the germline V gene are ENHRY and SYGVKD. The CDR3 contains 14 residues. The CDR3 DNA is TGTGCCATCAGGCAACAGGGGATCCGGAATGGCTACACCTTC. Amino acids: CAIRQQGIRNGYTF.

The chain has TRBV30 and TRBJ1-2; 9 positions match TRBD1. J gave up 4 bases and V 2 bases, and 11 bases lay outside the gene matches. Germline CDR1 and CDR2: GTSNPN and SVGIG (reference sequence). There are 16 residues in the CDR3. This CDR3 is CAWSRDRVLSGYGYTF. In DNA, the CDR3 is TGTGCCTGGAGTCGGGACAGGGTGCTATCAGGCTATGGCTACACCTTC.

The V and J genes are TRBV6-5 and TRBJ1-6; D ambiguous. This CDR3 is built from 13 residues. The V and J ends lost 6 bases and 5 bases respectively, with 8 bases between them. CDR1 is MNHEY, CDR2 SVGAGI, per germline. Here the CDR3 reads CASRGGNNSPLHF. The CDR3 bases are TGTGCCAGCAGAGGAGGGAATAATTCACCCCTCCACTTT.

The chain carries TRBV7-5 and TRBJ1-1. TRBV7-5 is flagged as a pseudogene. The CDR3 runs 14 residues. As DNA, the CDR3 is TGTGTCAGAAGCTTAACCGGGATGAACACTGAAGCTTTCTTT. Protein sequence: CVRSLTGMNTEAFF.

The CDR3 is CASRRRDKIGYTF. The DNA for the CDR3 is TGTGCCAGTAGGCGTCGGGACAAAATTGGCTACACCTTC. The gene calls are TRBV19 and TRBJ1-2, with D possibly being TRBD1 (6 bases). The CDR3 has 13 amino acids. V was trimmed by 6 bases and J by 7 bases, leaving 15 bases between them. Germline V gene lookup returns CDR1 LNHDA and CDR2 SQIVND (reference sequence). Based on the CDR3 plus reference TRBV19 and TRBJ1-2, the full variable domain is DGGITQSPKYLFRKEGQNVTLSCEQNLNHDAMYWYRQDPGQGLRLIYYSQIVNDFQKGDIAEGYSVSREKKESFPLTVTSAQKNPTAFYLCASRRRDKIGYTFGSGTRLTVV.

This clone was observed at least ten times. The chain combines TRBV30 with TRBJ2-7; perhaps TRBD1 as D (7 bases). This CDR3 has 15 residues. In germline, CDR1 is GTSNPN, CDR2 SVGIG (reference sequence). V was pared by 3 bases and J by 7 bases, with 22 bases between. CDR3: CAWRGGTAGNVEQYF. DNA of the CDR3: TGTGCCTGGAGAGGAGGGACAGCGGGTAATGTAGAGCAGTACTTC.

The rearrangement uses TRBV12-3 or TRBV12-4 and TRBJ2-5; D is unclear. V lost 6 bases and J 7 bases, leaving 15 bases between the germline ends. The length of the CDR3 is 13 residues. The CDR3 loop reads CASRPGPTRTQYF. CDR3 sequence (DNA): TGTGCCAGCAGACCTGGCCCAACCAGGACCCAGTACTTC.

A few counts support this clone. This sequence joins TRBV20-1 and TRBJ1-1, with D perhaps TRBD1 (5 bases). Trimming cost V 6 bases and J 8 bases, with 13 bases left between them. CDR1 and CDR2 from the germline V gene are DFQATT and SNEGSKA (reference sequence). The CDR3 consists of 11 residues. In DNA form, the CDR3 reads TGCAGTGCCGCAAGGGGTGTAGAAGCTTTCTTT. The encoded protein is CSAARGVEAFF.

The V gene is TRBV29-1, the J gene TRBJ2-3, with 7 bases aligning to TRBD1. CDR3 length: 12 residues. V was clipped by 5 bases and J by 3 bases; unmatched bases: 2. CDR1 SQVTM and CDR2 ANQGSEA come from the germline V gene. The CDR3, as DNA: TGCAGCGTTCTACAGGGGACAGATACGCAGTATTTT. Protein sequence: CSVLQGTDTQYF.

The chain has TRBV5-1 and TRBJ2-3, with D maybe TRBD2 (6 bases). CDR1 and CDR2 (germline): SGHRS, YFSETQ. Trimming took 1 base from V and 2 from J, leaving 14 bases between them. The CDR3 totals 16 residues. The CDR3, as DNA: TGCGCCAGCAGCTTGTCGGGGACTTCCTCCACAGATACGCAGTATTTT. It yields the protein CASSLSGTSSTDTQYF.

The CDR3 nucleotides are TGCGCCAGCAGCTTGGGAGTTCTGAGCTCTGGAAACACCATATATTTT. As protein: CASSLGVLSSGNTIYF. The V and J genes are TRBV5-1 and TRBJ1-3; D is ambiguous. The CDR3 length is 16 residues. Trimming pared 0 bases from V and 0 bases from J, leaving 10 bases between. The germline CDR1 and CDR2 sequences are SGHRS and YFSETQ.

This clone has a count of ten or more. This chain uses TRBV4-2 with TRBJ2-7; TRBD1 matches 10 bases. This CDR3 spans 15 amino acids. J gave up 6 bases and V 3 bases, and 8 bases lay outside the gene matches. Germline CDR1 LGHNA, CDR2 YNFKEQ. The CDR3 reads CASSQETGGNVEQYF. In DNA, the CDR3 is TGTGCCAGCAGCCAGGAGACAGGGGGCAATGTCGAGCAGTACTTC.

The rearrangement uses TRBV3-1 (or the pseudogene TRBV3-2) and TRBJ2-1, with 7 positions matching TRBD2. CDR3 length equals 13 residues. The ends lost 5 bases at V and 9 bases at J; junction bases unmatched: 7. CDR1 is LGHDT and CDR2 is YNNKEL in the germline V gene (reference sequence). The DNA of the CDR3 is TGTGCCAGCAGCGCCGGACTAGTCTCTGAGCAGTTCTTC. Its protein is CASSAGLVSEQFF.

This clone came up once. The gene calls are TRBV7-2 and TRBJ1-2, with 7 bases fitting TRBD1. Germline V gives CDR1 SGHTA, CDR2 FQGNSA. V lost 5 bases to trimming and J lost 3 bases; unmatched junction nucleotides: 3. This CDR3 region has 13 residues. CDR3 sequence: CASSLQGDYGYTF. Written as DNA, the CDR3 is TGTGCCAGCAGCCTCCAGGGGGACTATGGCTACACCTTC.

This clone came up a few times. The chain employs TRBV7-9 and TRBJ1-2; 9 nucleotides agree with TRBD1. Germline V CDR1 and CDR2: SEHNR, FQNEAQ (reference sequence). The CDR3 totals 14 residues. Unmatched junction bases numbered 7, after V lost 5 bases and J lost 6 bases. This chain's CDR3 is CASSLARQGDGYTF. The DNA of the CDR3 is TGTGCCAGCAGCCTGGCCCGACAGGGGGATGGCTACACCTTC. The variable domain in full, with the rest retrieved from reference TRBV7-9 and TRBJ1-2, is DTGVSQNPRHKITKRGQNVTFRCDPISEHNRLYWYRQTLGQGPEFLTYFQNEAQLEKSRLLSDRFSAERPKGSFSTLEIQRTEQGDSAMYLCASSLARQGDGYTFGSGTRLTVV.

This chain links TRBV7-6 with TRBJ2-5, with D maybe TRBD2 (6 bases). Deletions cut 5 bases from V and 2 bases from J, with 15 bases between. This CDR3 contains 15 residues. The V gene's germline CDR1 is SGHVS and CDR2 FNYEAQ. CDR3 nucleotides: TGTGCCAGCAGCCTCTCCGCGGGGCGTCAAGAGACCCAGTACTTC. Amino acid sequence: CASSLSAGRQETQYF.

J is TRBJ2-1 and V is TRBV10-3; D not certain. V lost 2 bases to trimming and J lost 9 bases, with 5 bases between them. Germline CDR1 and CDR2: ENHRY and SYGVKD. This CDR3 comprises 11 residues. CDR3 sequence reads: CAISERSEQFF. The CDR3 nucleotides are TGTGCCATCAGTGAGCGGAGTGAGCAGTTCTTC.

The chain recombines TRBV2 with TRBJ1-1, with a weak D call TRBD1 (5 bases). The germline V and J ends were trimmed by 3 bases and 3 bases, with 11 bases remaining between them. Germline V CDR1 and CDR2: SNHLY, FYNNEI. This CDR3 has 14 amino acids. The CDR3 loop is CASSEEGRHTEAFF. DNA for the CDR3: TGTGCCAGCAGTGAGGAGGGGCGACACACTGAAGCTTTCTTT.

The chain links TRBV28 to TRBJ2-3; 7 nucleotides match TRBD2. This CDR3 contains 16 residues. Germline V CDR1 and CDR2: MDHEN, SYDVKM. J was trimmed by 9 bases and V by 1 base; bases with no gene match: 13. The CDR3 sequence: CASSLSTSSGAGTQYF. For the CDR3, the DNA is TGTGCCAGCAGTTTATCGACTAGCAGCGGGGCAGGCACGCAGTATTTT.

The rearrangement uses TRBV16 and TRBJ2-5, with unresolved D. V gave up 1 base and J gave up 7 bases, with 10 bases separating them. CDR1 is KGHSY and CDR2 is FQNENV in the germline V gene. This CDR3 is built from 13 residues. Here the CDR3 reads CASSQYERTTQYF. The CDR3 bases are TGTGCCAGCAGCCAATATGAGAGAACGACCCAGTACTTC. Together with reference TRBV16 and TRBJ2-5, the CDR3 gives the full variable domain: GEEVAQTPKHLVRGEGQKAKLYCAPIKGHSYVFWYQQVLKNEFKFLISFQNENVFDETGMPKERFSAKCLPNSPCSLEIQATKLEDSAVYFCASSQYERTTQYFGPGTRLLVL.

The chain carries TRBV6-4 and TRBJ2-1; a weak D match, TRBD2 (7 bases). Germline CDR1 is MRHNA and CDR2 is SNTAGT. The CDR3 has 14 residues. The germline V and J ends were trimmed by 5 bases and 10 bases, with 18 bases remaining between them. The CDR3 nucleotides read TGTGCCAGCAGTCCGGAGGGGGGGGTGACGGAGCAGTTCTTC. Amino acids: CASSPEGGVTEQFF.

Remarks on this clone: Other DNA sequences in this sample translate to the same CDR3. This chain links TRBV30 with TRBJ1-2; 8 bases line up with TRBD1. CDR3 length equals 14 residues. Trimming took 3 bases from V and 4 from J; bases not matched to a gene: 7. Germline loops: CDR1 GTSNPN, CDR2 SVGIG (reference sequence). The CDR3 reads CAWSTPGQVYGYTF. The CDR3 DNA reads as TGTGCCTGGAGCACACCGGGACAGGTCTATGGCTACACCTTC.

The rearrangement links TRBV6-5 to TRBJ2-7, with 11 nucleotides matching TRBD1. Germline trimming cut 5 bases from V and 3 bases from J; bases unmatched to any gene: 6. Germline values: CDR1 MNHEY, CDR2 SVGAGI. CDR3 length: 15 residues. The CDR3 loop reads CASSSRDRGNYEQYF. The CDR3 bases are TGTGCCAGCAGTAGCCGGGACAGGGGGAACTACGAGCAGTACTTC.

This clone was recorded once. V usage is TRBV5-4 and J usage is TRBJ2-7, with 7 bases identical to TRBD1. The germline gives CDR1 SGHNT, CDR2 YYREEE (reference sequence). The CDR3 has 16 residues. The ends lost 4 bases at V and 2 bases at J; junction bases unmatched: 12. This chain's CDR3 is CASSAKTGPEAYEQYF. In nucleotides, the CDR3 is TGTGCCAGCAGCGCCAAGACAGGGCCAGAGGCCTACGAGCAGTACTTC.